These 32 T cell receptor beta chains were sequenced from one sample in a study of response to subunit inactivated influenza vaccine. TCRdb re-called the RT-PCR reads with MiXCR, one entry per CDR3 protein. This table has 550,000 to 800,000 distinct CDR3 sequences, 14% appearing once. Material: PBMCs from blood, obtained roughly 2 weeks before vaccination. The receptors derive from a man aged 50-60 years who received an inactivated influenza vaccine.

V usage is TRBV11-2 and J usage is TRBJ2-3, with D unclear. V dropped 5 bases and J dropped 4 bases, with 16 bases sitting between them. CDR3 length: 15 amino acids. The V gene's germline CDR1 is SGHAT and CDR2 FQNNGV. Here the CDR3 reads CASSRTALNSDTQYF. CDR3 bases: TGTGCCAGCAGCCGTACAGCACTAAATTCAGATACGCAGTATTTT. The variable domain in full, with the rest retrieved from reference TRBV11-2 and TRBJ2-3, is EAGVAQSPRYKIIEKRQSVAFWCNPISGHATLYWYQQILGQGPKLLIQFQNNGVVDDSQLPKDRFSAERLKGVDSTLKIQPAKLEDSAVYLCASSRTALNSDTQYFGPGTRLTVL.

The chain combines TRBV2 with TRBJ1-5, with 8 positions matching TRBD1. The germline CDR1 and CDR2 sequences are SNHLY and FYNNEI. This CDR3 has 14 amino acids. V shed 8 bases, J shed 6 bases, and the junction held 9 bases outside the gene matches. CDR3 loop: CASAQGERGQPQHF. CDR3 nucleotides: TGTGCCAGCGCACAGGGGGAAAGGGGTCAGCCCCAGCATTTT.

The chain uses TRBV6-5 and TRBJ2-3; D remains ambiguous. V was cut by 0 bases and J by 4 bases, with 14 bases left in between. CDR1 is MNHEY and CDR2 is SVGAGI in the germline V gene. The CDR3 runs 16 residues. The CDR3: CASSYSGWGRSDTQYF. In DNA form, the CDR3 reads TGTGCCAGCAGTTACTCGGGGTGGGGTAGGTCAGATACGCAGTATTTT.

J is TRBJ2-7 and V is TRBV12-3 or TRBV12-4; 9 nucleotides agree with TRBD2. The CDR3 length is 17 residues. V was pared by 2 bases and J by 6 bases, with 14 bases of the junction left unmatched. CDR3 in amino acids: CASSLTGGLAGKSEQYF. The CDR3 DNA reads as TGTGCCAGCAGTTTAACGGGGGGTCTAGCGGGAAAGTCCGAGCAGTACTTC.

About this clonotype: At one boundary the junction diverges from the germline segment, which might be a read error. J is TRBJ2-1 and V is TRBV15, with a tentative D call TRBD2 (7 bases). This CDR3 comprises 15 residues. Germline assignment: CDR1 LNHNV and CDR2 YYDKDF (reference sequence). The CDR3 bases are TGTGCCACCAGTGGCCTAGGGGGAGGGCTCAATGAGCAGCTCTTC. Translating it yields CATSGLGGGLNEQLF.

The gene calls are TRBV20-1 and TRBJ2-1; D possibly uses TRBD1 or TRBD2 (6 bases each). Trimming took 4 bases from V and 2 from J, leaving 15 bases between them. Germline V gives CDR1 DFQATT, CDR2 SNEGSKA (reference sequence). The CDR3 covers 15 residues. The CDR3 nucleotides read TGCAGTGCTACTGGACAGCGCGGGACCTACAATGAGCAGTTCTTC. It is translated as CSATGQRGTYNEQFF.

The rearrangement joins TRBV12-3 or TRBV12-4 to TRBJ2-2; 10 bases fit TRBD1. After removal of 5 bases from V and 2 bases from J, the junction contained 5 bases not matched to a gene. This CDR3 has 16 residues. The DNA for the CDR3 is TGTGCCAGCAGTCCGGGGACAGGGGTAAACACCGGGGAGCTGTTTTTT. This codes for CASSPGTGVNTGELFF.

This clonotype has ten or more counts. The chain couples TRBV5-5 to TRBJ2-1; tentative D call: TRBD2 (5 bases). Per the germline V gene, CDR1 is SGHKS and CDR2 is YYEKEE (reference sequence). The V end lost 2 bases, the J end lost 6 bases, and 21 bases lay between the germline ends. The CDR3 spans 17 residues. The CDR3 sequence: CASSFLPDFRGLNEQFF. The CDR3 nucleotides read TGTGCCAGCAGCTTTCTTCCGGACTTCCGCGGCCTCAATGAGCAGTTCTTC.

In its sample, this clonotype was seen a few times. V usage is TRBV11-2 and J usage is TRBJ2-1; a weak D match, TRBD1 (8 bases). Germline V gene sequence: CDR1 SGHAT, CDR2 FQNNGV. V lost 6 bases to trimming and J lost 8 bases, with 17 bases between them. The CDR3 covers 14 residues. CDR3 bases: TGTGCCAGCAGATACTACAGGGGGGGGGATGAGCAGTTCTTC. This sequence encodes CASRYYRGGDEQFF. The full variable domain, with the rest looked up from reference TRBV11-2 and TRBJ2-1, is EAGVAQSPRYKIIEKRQSVAFWCNPISGHATLYWYQQILGQGPKLLIQFQNNGVVDDSQLPKDRFSAERLKGVDSTLKIQPAKLEDSAVYLCASRYYRGGDEQFFGPGTRLTVL.

This clonotype was observed many times. The genes are TRBV7-6 and TRBJ2-3; no reliable D call. V gave up 4 bases and J gave up 6 bases, with 11 bases separating them. This CDR3 has 13 residues. Germline V CDR1 and CDR2: SGHVS, FNYEAQ. CDR3 bases: TGTGCCAGCAGCTCAAACATAGGGGATACGCAGTATTTT. Protein: CASSSNIGDTQYF.

The chain is built from TRBV4-2 and TRBJ2-5; weak D call: TRBD2 (5 bases). The germline CDR1 and CDR2 sequences are LGHNA and YNFKEQ. The CDR3 has 16 amino acids. V lost 1 base and J 4 bases, leaving 16 bases between the germline ends. The CDR3 nucleotides are TGTGCCAGCAGCCAAGTATCGGGGAGCGCGGGAGAGACCCAGTACTTC. This translates into CASSQVSGSAGETQYF.

This clonotype was counted only a few times. The chain links TRBV12-3 or TRBV12-4 to TRBJ2-1, with D hard to call. The CDR3 consists of 15 residues. Trimming left V 5 bases short and J 4 bases short, with 15 bases between. The CDR3 nucleotides are TGTGCCAGCAGTCCCATGTGGCTGGGGTACAATGAGCAGTTCTTC. Translated: CASSPMWLGYNEQFF.

This clonotype was found a few times. This rearrangement joins TRBV4-3 to TRBJ1-5, with D hard to call. The CDR3 spans 15 residues. The germline V gene encodes CDR1 LGHNA and CDR2 YSLEER. Trimming took 0 bases from V and 3 from J, leaving 9 bases between them. The CDR3 nucleotides read TGCGCCAGCAGCCAAGAAAACGGCTACAATCAGCCCCAGCATTTT. Translated: CASSQENGYNQPQHF.

This clonotype appeared a few times. The chain joins TRBV28 to TRBJ1-1, with a possible D match to TRBD1 (6 bases). CDR1 MDHEN and CDR2 SYDVKM come from the germline V gene. V was pared by 8 bases and J by 9 bases, with 22 bases between. This CDR3 contains 14 residues. The CDR3 nucleotides read TGTGCCAGCCATAACTCTCAGGGGACGCAAAAAGCTTTCTTT. This encodes CASHNSQGTQKAFF.

The CDR3 DNA follows: TGTGCCAGCACCCGGGGGGGAGGTTCCAGCACCCAGTACTTC. Protein sequence: CASTRGGGSSTQYF. The chain uses TRBV7-2 and TRBJ2-5, with 8 bases lining up with TRBD2. Germline V gene data show CDR1 as SGHTA and CDR2 as FQGNSA. V gave up 7 bases and J gave up 8 bases; unmatched junction bases: 12. The CDR3 spans 14 residues.

The chain combines TRBV6-1 with TRBJ1-2; D is ambiguous. There are 13 residues in the CDR3. Germline CDR1 MNHNS, CDR2 SASEGT. V dropped 0 bases and J dropped 5 bases, with 7 bases sitting between them. For the CDR3, the DNA is TGTGCCAGCAGTGAAGCAAATGGATATGGCTACACCTTC. It codes for CASSEANGYGYTF.

The chain carries TRBV20-1 and TRBJ2-5; TRBD1 is a possible D gene (6 bases). Germline V gene lookup returns CDR1 DFQATT and CDR2 SNEGSKA (reference sequence). The V gene lost 4 bases and the J gene lost 4 bases, with 13 bases spanning the gap. This CDR3 contains 13 residues. The CDR3 sequence: CSAIQGHRETQYF. In DNA form, the CDR3 reads TGCAGTGCTATCCAGGGACATCGAGAGACCCAGTACTTC.

The sample holds a few counts of this clonotype. The chain is built from TRBV28 and TRBJ2-7; 12 positions agree with TRBD2. V was pared by 7 bases and J by 6 bases, with 4 bases of the junction left unmatched. This CDR3 is built from 13 residues. Germline CDR1 and CDR2: MDHEN and SYDVKM. This chain's CDR3 is CASTSGRAVEQYF. In nucleotides, the CDR3 is TGTGCCAGCACTAGCGGGAGGGCTGTCGAGCAGTACTTC.

This clonotype was picked up a small number of times. J is TRBJ1-1 and V is TRBV11-2; 8 bases are shared with TRBD1. The CDR3 contains 17 residues. Germline trimming cut 5 bases from V and 2 bases from J; bases unmatched to any gene: 13. Per the germline V gene, CDR1 is SGHAT and CDR2 is FQNNGV. CDR3 residues: CASSLRPLTGGNTEAFF. The CDR3 DNA follows: TGTGCCAGCAGCCTGAGACCTCTTACAGGGGGAAACACTGAAGCTTTCTTT.

J is TRBJ2-7 and V is TRBV2; 8 nucleotides align to TRBD1. The CDR3 has 14 amino acids. Germline assignment: CDR1 SNHLY and CDR2 FYNNEI. Unmatched junction bases numbered 2, after V lost 1 base and J lost 3 bases. This CDR3 is CASSEGTGNYEQYF. Written as DNA, the CDR3 is TGTGCCAGCAGTGAAGGGACAGGGAACTACGAGCAGTACTTC.

This clonotype was observed many times. This rearrangement joins TRBV7-2 to TRBJ2-7; D is perhaps TRBD1 (5 bases). The germline CDR1 and CDR2 sequences are SGHTA and FQGNSA. The length of the CDR3 is 11 residues. The ends were cut back, 1 base at V and 9 bases at J, with 7 bases in the middle. CDR3 loop: CASSLVTGQYF. In nucleotides, the CDR3 is TGTGCCAGCAGCTTAGTAACAGGGCAGTACTTC.

A few counts support this clonotype. The chain combines TRBV11-2 with TRBJ2-1; 9 positions match TRBD2. Per germline, CDR1 SGHAT and CDR2 FQNNGV. The trim removed 1 base at V and 8 bases at J, leaving 9 bases unmatched. CDR3 length: 16 amino acids. CDR3 region: CASSLVAGGRRDEQFF. Here the CDR3 DNA reads TGTGCCAGCAGCTTAGTGGCGGGGGGGCGTAGGGATGAGCAGTTCTTC.

This clonotype showed up just a few times. The chain recombines TRBV20-1 with TRBJ1-1, with a tentative D call TRBD1 (5 bases). Trimming stripped 3 bases from V and 7 bases from J, with 18 bases between. This CDR3 region has 14 residues. Per the germline V gene, CDR1 is DFQATT and CDR2 is SNEGSKA (reference sequence). As DNA, the CDR3 is TGCAGTGCTAGCCTTTATCGGGACGGGGGTGAAGCTTTCTTT. Protein sequence: CSASLYRDGGEAFF.

The rearrangement joins TRBV9 to TRBJ2-1; tentative D call: TRBD1 (6 bases). CDR1 and CDR2 from the germline V gene are SGDLS and YYNGEE. The CDR3 length is 13 residues. V was pared by 0 bases and J by 9 bases, with 10 bases between. This CDR3 is CASSVVSGAEQFF. The DNA for the CDR3 is TGTGCCAGCAGCGTAGTGTCAGGGGCTGAGCAGTTCTTC.

J is TRBJ1-1 and V is TRBV30, with D possibly matching TRBD1 (5 bases). The CDR3 consists of 13 residues. Germline V gene data show CDR1 as GTSNPN and CDR2 as SVGIG (reference sequence). V shed 2 bases and J shed 1 base, with 8 bases lying between them. As DNA, the CDR3 is TGTGCCTGGAGTACCCAGGGGAACACTGAAGCTTTCTTT. Residues: CAWSTQGNTEAFF.

This chain uses TRBV20-1 with TRBJ2-2; possibly TRBD1 for D (5 bases). V lost 4 bases and J lost 7, with 13 bases in between. CDR3 length: 13 amino acids. The germline gives CDR1 DFQATT, CDR2 SNEGSKA (reference sequence). CDR3 bases: TGCAGTGCTATAAGCAGGGCCGGCGGGGAGCTGTTTTTT. This translates into CSAISRAGGELFF.

The rearrangement uses TRBV12-3 or TRBV12-4 and TRBJ1-3; D possibly corresponds to TRBD1 (6 bases). The CDR3 totals 14 residues. Trimming took 6 bases from V and 4 from J, leaving 13 bases between them. Written as DNA, the CDR3 is TGTGCCAGCAGACGGCCGGGACAAGGAAACACCATATATTTT. As protein: CASRRPGQGNTIYF.

The chain employs TRBV11-1 and TRBJ1-6; 8 bases match TRBD1. The germline V gene has CDR1 SGHAT and CDR2 FQDESV (reference sequence). V shed 0 bases, J shed 10 bases, and the junction held 14 bases outside the gene matches. The CDR3 loop spans 18 amino acids. The CDR3 coding sequence is TGTGCCAGCAGCTTAGCGCAAGATTGGGGGACAGGAGAGTCACCCCTCCACTTT. Protein product: CASSLAQDWGTGESPLHF.

This clonotype has more than one count but fewer than ten. The DNA for the CDR3 is TGTGCCAGCAGCCTAGACAGCTGGGGTCAGCCCCAGCATTTT. Protein product: CASSLDSWGQPQHF. The chain carries TRBV27 and TRBJ1-5, with D tentatively TRBD1 (5 bases). From germline, CDR1 is MNHEY and CDR2 SMNVEV (reference sequence). V was cut by 6 bases and J by 6 bases, with 15 bases left in between. This CDR3 has 14 residues.

In its sample, this clonotype was seen a few times. V gene TRBV10-3 combines with J gene TRBJ2-1; tentative D call: TRBD2 (7 bases). Germline V lookup: CDR1 ENHRY, CDR2 SYGVKD. V was clipped by 2 bases and J by 0 bases, with 14 bases between them. The CDR3 extends over 17 amino acids. The chain's CDR3 is CAISEPRGGGSYNEQFF. DNA of the CDR3: TGTGCCATCAGTGAGCCGAGGGGGGGCGGCTCCTACAATGAGCAGTTCTTC.

The rearrangement uses TRBV4-1 and TRBJ2-7; D is unclear. The CDR3 is 14 amino acids. With 1 base removed from V and 3 bases from J, the gap between germline ends came to 10 bases. Germline-derived CDR1 and CDR2 are MGHRA and YSYEKL. The CDR3 region is CASSQVRQDYEQYF. The CDR3 DNA reads as TGCGCCAGCAGCCAAGTTCGCCAGGACTACGAGCAGTACTTC.

The J gene is TRBJ2-1, the V gene TRBV20-1, with 14 bases lining up with TRBD2. V was pared by 4 bases and J by 3 bases, with 8 bases of the junction left unmatched. Looked up from germline, CDR1 is DFQATT and CDR2 is SNEGSKA (reference sequence). The CDR3 covers 17 residues. The CDR3 sequence is CSATPGLAGVFYNEQFF. CDR3 DNA sequence: TGCAGTGCTACGCCGGGACTAGCGGGAGTATTCTACAATGAGCAGTTCTTC.